The clone carrying this TCR beta chain was found many times. The CDR3 end falls 3 residues outside the read, so it is completed with the germline J gene. Generated by immunoSEQ multiplex PCR, the TCRdb table keeps only in-frame clones and is missing some. The table lists fewer than 50,000 clones, with no singletons. This sample is part of a study of T cell clonality in common variable immunodeficiency. Germline lookup yields CDR1 SGHVT and CDR2 SQSDAQ. The CDR3 covers 16 residues. V was pared by 7 bases and J by 8 bases, with 12 bases of the junction left unmatched. Sequenced: peripheral blood mononuclear cells. The receptor's source is a person aged 18 to 75 in good health. The rearrangement links TRBV7-4 to TRBJ2-1, with TRBD1 identical over 12 bases. The DNA read from the CDR3 is TGTGCCAGCAACCTAGGGGGGACAGGGGGCTGCTATGAG. Translation gives CASNLGGTGGCYE. The full CDR3 protein is CASNLGGTGGCYEQFF.